Shown below are 27 T cell receptor beta chains from a single sample sequenced in a study of early stage breast cancer tumors. TCRdb keeps only in-frame clones here, not all; method: immunoSEQ multiplex PCR. The sample shows about 72,000 clones, around 85% of them seen only once. Sequencing was done on a sample of blood. The source is a person in their sixties with breast cancer.

In its sample, this clone was seen a few times. V is TRBV13 and J is TRBJ2-7, with TRBD2 matching 7 bases. V was pared by 3 bases and J by 0 bases, with 2 bases of the junction left unmatched. This CDR3 has 14 residues. Germline values: CDR1 PRHDT, CDR2 FYEKMQ (reference sequence). The CDR3: CASSFGGSSYEQYF. The CDR3, as DNA: TGTGCCAGCAGCTTCGGCGGGAGCTCCTACGAGCAGTACTTC.

This chain links TRBV2 with TRBJ2-5; D may be TRBD1 or TRBD2 (6 bases each). Germline values: CDR1 SNHLY, CDR2 FYNNEI. Trimming stripped 8 bases from V and 7 bases from J, with 14 bases between. The CDR3 is made up of 12 amino acids. The CDR3 nucleotides read TGTGCCAGCCAAAATGGAGGGGGGACCCAGTACTTC. This gives the protein CASQNGGGTQYF. Combining the CDR3 with reference TRBV2 and TRBJ2-5 gives the whole variable domain EPEVTQTPSHQVTQMGQEVILRCVPISNHLYFYWYRQILGQKVEFLVSFYNNEISEKSEIFDDQFSVERPDGSNFTLKIRSTKLEDSAMYFCASQNGGGTQYFGPGTRLLVL.

The V and J genes are TRBV9 and TRBJ1-2; no reliable D call. Trimming shortened V by 5 bases and J by 6 bases, and 20 bases separated the two germline ends. This CDR3 has 15 residues. Germline V lookup: CDR1 SGDLS, CDR2 YYNGEE. The CDR3 is CASSRTGATRDGYTF. CDR3 nucleotide sequence: TGTGCCAGCAGTCGAACGGGAGCAACCCGGGATGGCTACACCTTC.

The chain combines TRBV19 with TRBJ2-3; D may be TRBD2 (6 bases). Germline lookup yields CDR1 LNHDA and CDR2 SQIVND (reference sequence). V shed 7 bases and J shed 4 bases, with 15 bases lying between them. The CDR3 covers 14 residues. The CDR3 DNA is TGTGCCAGTAAAGCGGGTGGGCCCTCAGATACGCAGTATTTT. Translation gives CASKAGGPSDTQYF.

This rearrangement joins TRBV7-8 to TRBJ1-1, with 9 bases fitting TRBD1. CDR3 length equals 14 residues. V lost 7 bases to trimming and J lost 4 bases; unmatched junction nucleotides: 7. The V gene's germline CDR1 is SGHVS and CDR2 FQNEAQ. The CDR3 loop reads CASIPRDRVTEAFF. Written as DNA, the CDR3 is TGTGCCAGCATCCCTCGGGACAGGGTCACTGAAGCTTTCTTT.

The gene calls are TRBV9 and TRBJ2-3; D is undetermined. This CDR3 region has 16 residues. Looked up from germline, CDR1 is SGDLS and CDR2 is YYNGEE. Trimming shortened V by 0 bases and J by 4 bases, and 15 bases separated the two germline ends. The CDR3 DNA is TGTGCCAGCAGCGTAGGAGCCCACACTGGAGCAGATACGCAGTATTTT. Translating it yields CASSVGAHTGADTQYF.

CDR3 bases: TGCGCCAGCAGCCCGGAGGGGGGGGCAAGCGCTGAAGCTTTCTTT. Translated: CASSPEGGASAEAFF. This chain connects TRBV5-1 to TRBJ1-1; tentative D call: TRBD1 (6 bases). CDR3 length equals 15 residues. CDR1 and CDR2 from the germline V gene are SGHRS and YFSETQ. Trimming left V 4 bases short and J 6 bases short, with 19 bases between.

The chain is built from TRBV12-5 and TRBJ2-7; TRBD1 is a possible D gene (5 bases). Germline V CDR1 and CDR2: LGHNT, FRNRAP. V dropped 5 bases and J dropped 3 bases, with 8 bases sitting between them. The CDR3 length is 12 residues. DNA of the CDR3: TGTGCTAGTGGTCGCGACAGCTACGAGCAGTACTTC. Residues: CASGRDSYEQYF.

V is TRBV5-1 and J is TRBJ2-5, with 7 positions matching TRBD1. This CDR3 is 17 amino acids long. Germline V gene sequence: CDR1 SGHRS, CDR2 YFSETQ. V trimming: 6 bases; J trimming: 3 bases; junction bases outside the gene matches: 17. As DNA, the CDR3 is TGCGCCAGCACCCCTGGGGGAAGGGGGCAACTTAAAGAGACCCAGTACTTC. Translation: CASTPGGRGQLKETQYF.

This chain links TRBV5-1 with TRBJ2-1, with TRBD1 matching over 8 bases. The CDR3 totals 12 residues. Trimming took 8 bases from V and 8 from J; bases not matched to a gene: 6. Germline V gives CDR1 SGHRS, CDR2 YFSETQ. The CDR3 region is CARQQGVDEQFF. DNA for the CDR3: TGCGCCAGACAACAGGGGGTCGATGAGCAGTTCTTC.

The gene calls are TRBV5-1 and TRBJ2-2; D might be TRBD1 or TRBD2, each matching 5 bases. Germline-derived CDR1 and CDR2 are SGHRS and YFSETQ. Trimming shortened V by 2 bases and J by 6 bases, and 11 bases separated the two germline ends. CDR3 length: 14 residues. CDR3 loop: CASSFSRDAGELFF. The CDR3 DNA follows: TGCGCCAGCAGCTTTTCTAGGGACGCCGGGGAGCTGTTTTTT.

J is TRBJ1-5 and V is TRBV30, with D possibly being TRBD1 (5 bases). The V and J ends lost 4 bases and 7 bases respectively, with 14 bases between them. This CDR3 region has 13 residues. The germline V gene has CDR1 GTSNPN and CDR2 SVGIG (reference sequence). In DNA, the CDR3 is TGTGCCTGGAATGTTGGGGGAGGACAGCCCCAGCATTTT. As protein: CAWNVGGGQPQHF. Full variable domain (missing parts from reference TRBV30 and TRBJ1-5): SQTIHQWPATLVQPVGSPLSLECTVEGTSNPNLYWYRQAAGRGLQLLFYSVGIGQISSEVPQNLSASRPQDRQFILSSKKLLLSDSGFYLCAWNVGGGQPQHFGDGTRLSIL.

This clone was observed a single time. The gene calls are TRBV7-3 and TRBJ2-5, with D perhaps matching TRBD2 (6 bases). V lost 4 bases to trimming and J lost 5 bases, with 11 bases between them. The CDR3 is 13 amino acids. Per the germline V gene, CDR1 is SGHTA and CDR2 is FQGTGA. CDR3: CASSSGRGETQYF. The CDR3 DNA reads as TGTGCCAGCAGCTCGGGACGGGGGGAGACCCAGTACTTC.

The chain carries TRBV30 and TRBJ2-7; 15 bases agree with TRBD2. Trimming removed 2 bases from V and 1 base from J; junction bases left unmatched: 6. This CDR3 is built from 17 residues. The germline CDR1 and CDR2 sequences are GTSNPN and SVGIG (reference sequence). For the CDR3, the DNA is TGTGCCTGGAGTCCGGGACTAGCGGGAGGCCCTTCCTACGAGCAGTACTTC. Translated: CAWSPGLAGGPSYEQYF.

This chain links TRBV5-1 with TRBJ2-7; 12 bases map to TRBD1. J gave up 3 bases and V 4 bases, and 5 bases lay outside the gene matches. There are 15 residues in the CDR3. Germline-derived CDR1 and CDR2 are SGHRS and YFSETQ. Here the CDR3 reads CASSNRDRGLYEQYF. CDR3 DNA sequence: TGCGCCAGCAGCAACCGGGACAGGGGGCTCTACGAGCAGTACTTC. The whole variable domain, filled in from reference TRBV5-1 and TRBJ2-7, reads KAGVTQTPRYLIKTRGQQVTLSCSPISGHRSVSWYQQTPGQGLQFLFEYFSETQRNKGNFPGRFSGRQFSNSRSEMNVSTLELGDSALYLCASSNRDRGLYEQYFGPGTRLTVT.

V gene TRBV10-1 combines with J gene TRBJ2-2; D is undetermined. Germline CDR1 reads WNHNN; CDR2 reads SYGVQD (reference sequence). Trimming stripped 2 bases from V and 0 bases from J, with 7 bases between. The CDR3 sequence is 15 residues long. CDR3 sequence reads: CASSENSPNTGELFF. The CDR3 DNA follows: TGCGCCAGCAGTGAGAACAGCCCGAACACCGGGGAGCTGTTTTTT.

The chain recombines TRBV4-2 with TRBJ2-3; TRBD2 aligns across 8 bases. V trimming: 1 base; J trimming: 4 bases; junction bases outside the gene matches: 10. Germline CDR1 reads LGHNA; CDR2 reads YNFKEQ. The length of the CDR3 is 17 residues. CDR3 nucleotide sequence: TGTGCCAGCAGCCAAGTTACTACCGGGGGGGGGCCAGATACGCAGTATTTT. This encodes CASSQVTTGGGPDTQYF.

Only a few counts were recorded for this clone. This chain connects TRBV18 to TRBJ1-2; a possible D gene is TRBD1 (6 bases). This CDR3 is built from 13 residues. V was shortened by 3 bases and J by 2 bases, with 7 bases between the two germline ends. Germline CDR1 KGHSH, CDR2 LQKENI. CDR3 nucleotides: TGTGCCAGCTCACCGGGACACAACTATGGCTACACCTTC. Translating gives CASSPGHNYGYTF. The entire variable domain, with the rest obtained from reference TRBV18 and TRBJ1-2, is as follows: NAGVMQNPRHLVRRRGQEARLRCSPMKGHSHVYWYRQLPEEGLKFMVYLQKENIIDESGMPKERFSAEFPKEGPSILRIQQVVRGDSAAYFCASSPGHNYGYTFGSGTRLTVV.

This rearrangement joins TRBV20-1 to TRBJ2-5; D remains ambiguous. This CDR3 spans 11 amino acids. Germline values: CDR1 DFQATT, CDR2 SNEGSKA (reference sequence). Trimming left V 4 bases short and J 4 bases short, with 7 bases between. Here the CDR3 DNA reads TGCAGTGCTACACCGAGAGAGACCCAGTACTTC. Amino acids: CSATPRETQYF.

This chain uses TRBV19 with TRBJ1-1, with D unresolved. Germline V gene lookup returns CDR1 LNHDA and CDR2 SQIVND (reference sequence). This CDR3 has 13 amino acids. V was trimmed by 3 bases and J by 3 bases, leaving 8 bases between them. The CDR3 loop reads CASSMRRDTEAFF. Here the CDR3 DNA reads TGTGCCAGTAGTATGAGGAGGGACACTGAAGCTTTCTTT. Supplemented by reference TRBV19 and TRBJ1-1, the full variable domain reads DGGITQSPKYLFRKEGQNVTLSCEQNLNHDAMYWYRQDPGQGLRLIYYSQIVNDFQKGDIAEGYSVSREKKESFPLTVTSAQKNPTAFYLCASSMRRDTEAFFGQGTRLTVV.

The J gene is TRBJ2-1, the V gene TRBV2, with D perhaps TRBD2 (5 bases). This CDR3 is built from 14 residues. Germline V gives CDR1 SNHLY, CDR2 FYNNEI. Trimming left V 4 bases short and J 7 bases short, with 14 bases between. CDR3 coding DNA: TGTGCCAGCAGTGGGTCCCGGACTGGGAATGAGCAGTTCTTC. It yields the protein CASSGSRTGNEQFF.

The CDR3 DNA follows: TGTGCCATCAGTCGGACTAGCGGGAGTGGAGATACGCAGTATTTT. Residues: CAISRTSGSGDTQYF. The chain has TRBV10-3 and TRBJ2-3, with TRBD2 matching 13 bases. V lost 5 bases and J lost 5; bases outside the gene matches: 4. The CDR3 spans 15 residues. Germline V CDR1 and CDR2: ENHRY, SYGVKD.

The CDR3 sequence is CASSLGAFTDTQYF. CDR3 bases: TGCGCCAGCAGCTTGGGGGCCTTCACAGATACGCAGTATTTT. The chain employs TRBV5-1 and TRBJ2-3; no clear D gene. V shed 0 bases and J shed 2 bases, with 7 bases lying between them. Germline CDR1 SGHRS, CDR2 YFSETQ. This CDR3 has 14 residues.

This sequence joins TRBV11-1 and TRBJ2-1, with TRBD2 matching 15 bases. Trimming cost V 2 bases and J 2 bases; bases outside gene matches: 1. The CDR3 runs 17 residues. Germline lookup yields CDR1 SGHAT and CDR2 FQDESV (reference sequence). CDR3 in DNA: TGTGCCAGCAGCTTATGGACTAGCGGGAGGGCCTACAATGAGCAGTTCTTC. Translating it yields CASSLWTSGRAYNEQFF.

The V gene is TRBV9, the J gene TRBJ2-3, with D tentatively TRBD2 (5 bases). The CDR3 contains 15 residues. Trimming left V 0 bases short and J 3 bases short, with 11 bases between. Germline CDR1 and CDR2: SGDLS and YYNGEE. CDR3 sequence (DNA): TGTGCCAGCAGCGTAGAAGGGAGTCGGACAGATACGCAGTATTTT. Protein sequence: CASSVEGSRTDTQYF.

As regards this clone: The germline gene is not matched at one end of the junction; a read error may be the cause. The chain links TRBV4-1 to TRBJ2-1, with 12 positions matching TRBD2. This CDR3 has 16 amino acids. In germline, CDR1 is MGHRA, CDR2 YSYEKL. The CDR3 bases are TGCGCCAGCAGTCAAGGGGCTAGCGGGGGGGCGGATGAGCAGTTCTTC. This encodes CASSQGASGGADEQFF.

The chain joins TRBV4-1 to TRBJ1-1; 8 bases line up with TRBD1. Germline V lookup: CDR1 MGHRA, CDR2 YSYEKL. V was pared by 2 bases and J by 4 bases, with 9 bases of the junction left unmatched. This CDR3 contains 16 residues. DNA of the CDR3: TGCGCCAGCAGCCAAATGGGTTACAGGGGGAGCACTGAAGCTTTCTTT. Amino acids: CASSQMGYRGSTEAFF.